One TCR beta chain is described in this entry. The antigen it binds to is not known. Per-base quality was not reported, and no clone a single base away is much larger than it. TCR beta repertoires were profiled from peripheral blood of under 15 young patients with multiple sclerosis to demonstrate the VDJtools post-analysis software. The multiple sclerosis patients were children and adolescents between about 6 and 16 years of age. The data derive from a study of post-analysis software for immune sequencing data (dated by TCRdb to between 2014 and 2017). As for the study more broadly: The recorded disease courses included relapsing-remitting, secondary progressive and progressive-relapsing multiple sclerosis, and some patients had no subtype annotation. The patient repertoires were set against eleven to twelve previously published healthy control repertoires from donors whose ages ranged from roughly 6 to 25 years. A subset of samples was prepared in parallel using single-end sample barcoding, then pooled and co-amplified after Illumina adapter ligation. Overall study results and their limits: Four or five TRBV segments, including TRBV5-6, TRBV5-1 and TRBV20-1, were significantly more frequent in patients than controls. Multiple sclerosis patients had significantly lower normalized Chao1 diversity than controls, a result that suggests substantial peripheral T-cell clonal expansion. Direct clustering with F measure showed strong co-clustering of samples prepared in the same batch, prompting a batch-effect correction. The multiple sclerosis patient group was slightly younger than the control group.

V is cut by 5 bases and J by 0 bases, and the space between the germline ends is 13 bases. For CDR1 and CDR2, the germline V gene lists LGHNA and YSLEER. The CDR3 measures 16 amino acids from cysteine to phenylalanine. The retained sequence is limited to the CDR3, 48 bases, with the frame set at the first base. The library was produced with PCR. The data were produced on an Illumina HiSeq 2500. Unique molecular identifiers were incorporated into TCR beta cDNA libraries to reduce PCR and sequencing biases. Every 1 to 10 million input T cells yielded roughly 500,000 cDNA molecules, meaning each molecule approximated one T cell. Patient libraries were prepared and sequenced with the same protocol used for the earlier healthy control dataset. Samples belonging to the same batch were prepared together, multiplexed and sequenced on a shared HiSeq lane. Per the source publication's procedure: MIGEC was used to process the raw barcoded reads, and molecular identifier groups with only a single read were discarded before consensus assembly and CDR3 extraction. Clonotype tables were post-analysed with VDJtools, and diversity was normalized by down-sampling all datasets to the smallest sample size. To correct batch-related cross-sample contamination, repertoire overlap clustering matched CDR3 amino acid sequences but not nucleotide sequences. TCRdb reprocessing: public reads trimmed at Q25 with fastp, clones called with MiXCR, in-frame beta chains kept. Each entry is one CDR3 protein sequence, shown with its most common DNA and genes. The V and J calls were not made by the authors but by TCRdb's processing. This sample is represented by approximately 660,000 distinct CDR3 sequences; about 60% of them were singletons. The leading ten clones occupy around 10% of the sample.

What was sequenced was blood. Rearrangement joined TRBV4-3 to TRBJ1-4; TRBD1 might be the D gene, on 6 matching bases. The TCR was taken from a girl aged 2 to 9 with multiple sclerosis. The DNA is TGCGCCAGCAGCGGACAGCGACCGTCAACTAATGAAAAACTGTTTTTT. Translated, it reads CASSGQRPSTNEKLFF.